This TCR beta chain was recovered during a study of blood T cell repertoires in COVID-19. As for the study in general: PBMCs, B-cell-depleted T cells, or T cells provided the cDNA or gDNA that made up the material.

In the original workflow: Reference gene primer amplification gave estimated nucleated cell counts. This table comes from immunoSEQ multiplex PCR, and its TCRdb copy is limited to in-frame clones, with some not included. The V and J calls and clone size come from that table; D and trimming were worked out from the DNA. The table shows about 100,000 clones, with roughly 87% occurring only once. Germline CDR1 SGHDT, CDR2 YYEEEE. V shed 5 bases and J 2 bases; nucleotides not matched to a gene: 8. The CDR3 consists of 16 residues. The J gene is TRBJ2-3, the V gene TRBV5-6, with 10 nucleotides matching TRBD2. The specimen sequenced was peripheral blood. The origin of this receptor is a man aged 25 to 40 in a cohort sampled during active COVID-19. In DNA, the CDR3 is TGTGCCAGCAGACGTTTAGCGGGGGGATCCACAGATACGCAGTATTTT. This translates into CASRRLAGGSTDTQYF.